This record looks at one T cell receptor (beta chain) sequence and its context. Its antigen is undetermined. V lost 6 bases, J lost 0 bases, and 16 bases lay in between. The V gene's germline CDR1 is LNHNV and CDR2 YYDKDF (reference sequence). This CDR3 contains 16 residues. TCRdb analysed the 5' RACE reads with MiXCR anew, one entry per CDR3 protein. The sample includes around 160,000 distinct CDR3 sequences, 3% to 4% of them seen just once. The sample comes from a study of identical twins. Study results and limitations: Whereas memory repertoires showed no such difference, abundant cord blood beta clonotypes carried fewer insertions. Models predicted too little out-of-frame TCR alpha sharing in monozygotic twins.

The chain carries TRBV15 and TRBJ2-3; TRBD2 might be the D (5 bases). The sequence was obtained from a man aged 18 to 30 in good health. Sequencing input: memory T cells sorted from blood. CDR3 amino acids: CATRPRGSTSTDTQYF. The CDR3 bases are TGTGCCACCAGGCCCCGGGGTAGCACCAGCACAGATACGCAGTATTTT.